The 20 T cell receptor beta chains listed next were all sequenced from one sample in a study of blood T cell repertoires in COVID-19. The method was immunoSEQ multiplex PCR; TCRdb's version includes in-frame clones alone and lacks a portion of them. There are 80,000 to 100,000 clones in the sample; 87% occur only once, and about 4.5% lies in the top ten. Sequencing input: peripheral blood. These receptors came from a man aged 65 to 79 with acute or convalescent COVID-19.

This chain links TRBV19 with TRBJ2-6; the D is unclear. Germline lookup yields CDR1 LNHDA and CDR2 SQIVND (reference sequence). The CDR3 has 13 amino acids. V gave up 5 bases and J gave up 2 bases, with 4 bases separating them. DNA of the CDR3: TGTGCCAGTAGTGTTACTGGGGCCAACGTCCTGACTTTC. Protein product: CASSVTGANVLTF.

V usage is TRBV5-1 and J usage is TRBJ1-1, with D hard to call. CDR3 size: 14 residues. Trimming took off 3 bases at V and 7 bases at J, with 16 bases between the two ends. Looked up from germline, CDR1 is SGHRS and CDR2 is YFSETQ. CDR3 amino acids: CASSYSNSNGEAFF. CDR3 bases: TGCGCCAGCAGCTACTCAAATAGCAACGGTGAAGCTTTCTTT. The full variable domain, with the rest looked up from reference TRBV5-1 and TRBJ1-1, is KAGVTQTPRYLIKTRGQQVTLSCSPISGHRSVSWYQQTPGQGLQFLFEYFSETQRNKGNFPGRFSGRQFSNSRSEMNVSTLELGDSALYLCASSYSNSNGEAFFGQGTRLTVV.

The chain is built from TRBV6-5 and TRBJ1-2; 7 bases match TRBD1. Germline CDR1 and CDR2: MNHEY and SVGAGI. The V and J ends lost 3 bases and 4 bases, in that order; junction bases with no gene match: 11. The CDR3 consists of 16 residues. The CDR3 region has the DNA TGTGCCAGCAGTTATCCCAGACAGGGCGGGATCTATGGCTACACCTTC. Translated, it gives CASSYPRQGGIYGYTF.

This chain connects TRBV19 to TRBJ1-2; no reliable D call. The CDR3 totals 15 residues. CDR1 is LNHDA, CDR2 SQIVND, per germline (reference sequence). Trimming removed 5 bases from V and 1 base from J, with 14 bases in between. Here the CDR3 DNA reads TGTGCCAGTAGTCACCAATTGGTACTTAACTATGGCTACACCTTC. It specifies CASSHQLVLNYGYTF.

The rearrangement uses TRBV28 and TRBJ1-5; 9 nucleotides match TRBD1. This CDR3 contains 15 residues. Germline V gene sequence: CDR1 MDHEN, CDR2 SYDVKM. V was clipped by 8 bases and J by 7 bases; unmatched bases: 12. The chain's CDR3 is CASCHERQGGQPQHF. As DNA, the CDR3 is TGTGCCAGCTGCCACGAGAGACAGGGGGGCCAGCCCCAGCATTTT.

The chain couples TRBV5-6 to TRBJ2-7, with D tentatively TRBD1 (7 bases). The germline V gene encodes CDR1 SGHDT and CDR2 YYEEEE. Trimming left V 6 bases short and J 4 bases short, with 26 bases between. The length of the CDR3 is 17 residues. The CDR3 loop is CASTSHAGGQLYYEQYV. In nucleotides, the CDR3 is TGTGCCAGCACTTCTCATGCCGGGGGACAGCTTTATTACGAGCAGTACGTC.

The J gene is TRBJ1-1, the V gene TRBV10-1, with TRBD1 as a possible D gene (6 bases). This CDR3 contains 13 residues. CDR1 is WNHNN, CDR2 SYGVQD, per germline (reference sequence). Between the trimmed V and J ends, which lost 5 bases and 2 bases, there was a span of 9 bases. The CDR3 reads CASSLDSNTEAFF. The CDR3, as DNA: TGCGCCAGCAGTCTGGACAGTAACACTGAAGCTTTCTTT.

The chain has TRBV6-5 and TRBJ2-3; D perhaps matches TRBD1 (6 bases). Per germline, CDR1 MNHEY and CDR2 SVGAGI. V was pared by 5 bases and J by 5 bases, with 17 bases between. The CDR3 contains 15 residues. The CDR3 protein is CASSNSQSRGDTQYF. The CDR3 bases are TGTGCCAGCAGTAACAGTCAAAGCAGGGGAGATACGCAGTATTTT.

The CDR3 reads CASSPSGAADTQYF. CDR3 nucleotide sequence: TGTGCCAGCTCGCCCAGCGGGGCCGCAGATACGCAGTATTTT. This chain uses TRBV18 with TRBJ2-3; the match to TRBD2 covers 7 bases. The CDR3 is 14 residues long. Trimming took 6 bases from V and 4 from J; bases not matched to a gene: 7. Germline-derived CDR1 and CDR2 are KGHSH and LQKENI.

V usage is TRBV28 and J usage is TRBJ2-2; D is undetermined. The germline V gene encodes CDR1 MDHEN and CDR2 SYDVKM. There are 15 residues in the CDR3. Trimming cost V 6 bases and J 1 base, with 12 bases left between them. The CDR3 here is CASRPPGWNTGELFF. The CDR3 DNA is TGTGCCAGCAGACCCCCGGGTTGGAACACCGGGGAGCTGTTTTTT.

The CDR3 here is CASSDPGQRGYTF. In DNA, the CDR3 is TGTGCCAGCAGTGACCCCGGACAGAGAGGCTACACCTTC. The chain couples TRBV6-1 to TRBJ1-2; maybe TRBD1 (6 bases). CDR3 size: 13 residues. CDR1 and CDR2 from the germline V gene are MNHNS and SASEGT. V shed 3 bases and J shed 8 bases, with 13 bases lying between them.

This chain connects TRBV9 to TRBJ2-3, with unresolved D. Trimming took 2 bases from V and 3 from J, leaving 10 bases between them. Looked up from germline, CDR1 is SGDLS and CDR2 is YYNGEE. There are 14 residues in the CDR3. The CDR3 nucleotides read TGTGCCAGCAGCGTGTCGCCTAGTACAGATACGCAGTATTTT. This gives the protein CASSVSPSTDTQYF.

This sequence joins TRBV27 and TRBJ2-2; possible D gene TRBD2, 7 bases. Trimming left V 1 base short and J 4 bases short, with 10 bases between. The CDR3 spans 15 residues. The germline gives CDR1 MNHEY, CDR2 SMNVEV (reference sequence). CDR3 in amino acids: CASSLLGGPTGELFF. In nucleotides, the CDR3 is TGTGCCAGCAGTTTATTGGGGGGGCCCACCGGGGAGCTGTTTTTT.

CDR3 sequence: CASSGQVSHGYTF. The CDR3 region has the DNA TGTGCCAGCAGTGGGCAGGTGTCGCATGGCTACACCTTC. The gene calls are TRBV2 and TRBJ1-2; D not resolved. Germline V gene sequence: CDR1 SNHLY, CDR2 FYNNEI. V was trimmed by 4 bases and J by 6 bases, leaving 12 bases between them. The CDR3 is 13 amino acids.

The chain carries TRBV21-1 and TRBJ1-5. TRBV21-1 is designated a pseudogene. The length of the CDR3 is 14 residues. This CDR3 reads CASSRGDSNQPQHF. The CDR3 coding sequence is TGTGCCAGCAGCAGGGGGGATAGCAATCAGCCCCAGCATTTT.

This clone showed up just once. The chain links TRBV7-6 to TRBJ1-3; D is unclear. Trimming shortened V by 6 bases and J by 3 bases, and 15 bases separated the two germline ends. Looked up from germline, CDR1 is SGHVS and CDR2 is FNYEAQ. This CDR3 spans 15 amino acids. The CDR3 is CASSRNFGGGNTIYF. Here the CDR3 DNA reads TGTGCCAGCAGTAGGAATTTTGGAGGTGGAAACACCATATATTTT.

The chain is built from TRBV28 and TRBJ1-4; the D gene is possibly TRBD1 (5 bases). Germline V gene sequence: CDR1 MDHEN, CDR2 SYDVKM. The CDR3 is 17 residues long. V was clipped by 5 bases and J by 0 bases, with 16 bases between them. CDR3 protein: CASSGQYEAATNEKLFF. CDR3 sequence (DNA): TGTGCCAGCAGTGGACAATACGAGGCGGCAACTAATGAAAAACTGTTTTTT.

The rearrangement links TRBV28 to TRBJ1-1; 10 bases are a match to TRBD1. CDR1 is MDHEN, CDR2 SYDVKM, per germline. The CDR3 totals 14 residues. The junction had 7 bases not matched to a gene; V was cut back by 7 bases and J by 5 bases. In nucleotides, the CDR3 is TGTGCCAGCAAGACAGGGGGCGCAGGTACTGAAGCTTTCTTT. It specifies CASKTGGAGTEAFF.

The chain combines TRBV6-5 with TRBJ1-2, with a weak D call TRBD1 (5 bases). The CDR3 is 15 amino acids. V shed 9 bases and J shed 2 bases, with 19 bases lying between them. Germline V gene lookup returns CDR1 MNHEY and CDR2 SVGAGI. CDR3 loop: CASLSRPTENYGYTF. DNA of the CDR3: TGTGCCAGTTTATCGCGCCCGACAGAGAACTATGGCTACACCTTC.

The chain employs TRBV27 and TRBJ1-1, with a possible D match to TRBD1 (6 bases). The germline V gene encodes CDR1 MNHEY and CDR2 SMNVEV (reference sequence). The CDR3 totals 17 residues. V lost 7 bases and J lost 7, with 28 bases in between. For the CDR3, the DNA is TGTGCCAGCATGGACAGCAAACTTAACCGCTTTTCCCTTGAAGCTTTCTTT. Encoded protein: CASMDSKLNRFSLEAFF.